These 27 T cell receptor beta chains came from one sample sequenced in a study of glioma-infiltrating T cells. TCR alpha and beta CDR3 regions were amplified from RNA using iRepertoire nested multiplex PCR. One entry per CDR3 protein results from TCRdb running MiXCR on the multiplex PCR reads. The top ten clones hold about 12% of a sample with approximately 400,000 distinct CDR3 sequences, 41% of them seen once. Sequenced sample: glioma tissue, nonneoplastic brain tissue, or PBMCs (not recorded which). Source of these receptors: a human donor with low-grade glioma or glioblastoma, undergoing nonglioma brain surgery, or in good health (not recorded which).

Note on this clonotype: A much more abundant neighbour one base away suggests this may be a read error. The chain joins TRBV27 to TRBJ2-2; 7 nucleotides line up with TRBD2. There are 14 residues in the CDR3. Germline loops: CDR1 MNHEY, CDR2 SMNVEV (reference sequence). The CDR3 here is CASSRGLPPGDLFF. For the CDR3, the DNA is TGTGCCAGCAGCCGGGGACTACCCCCCGGGGATCTGTTTTTT.

The chain has TRBV9 and TRBJ1-1, with D tentatively TRBD1 (6 bases). This CDR3 spans 16 amino acids. Germline CDR1 and CDR2: SGDLS and YYNGEE. Trimming pared 3 bases from V and 9 bases from J, leaving 24 bases between. Written as DNA, the CDR3 is TGTGCCAGCAGCGCCGCTTCGGGTCAGGGGACGACTAAAGCTTTCTTT. Its translation: CASSAASGQGTTKAFF.

The sample holds one count of this clonotype. V gene TRBV19 combines with J gene TRBJ2-2; D ambiguous. The V end was cut by 5 bases, the J end by 1 base, with 11 bases between. Looked up from germline, CDR1 is LNHDA and CDR2 is SQIVND (reference sequence). This CDR3 is built from 15 residues. Here the CDR3 reads CASSVRWENTGELFF. CDR3 nucleotide sequence: TGTGCCAGTAGTGTGAGGTGGGAGAACACCGGGGAGCTGTTTTTT.

A note on this clonotype: At one boundary the junction diverges from the germline segment, which might be a read error. The rearrangement uses TRBV6-4 and TRBJ2-1, with 7 positions matching TRBD2. This CDR3 region has 15 residues. CDR1 is MRHNA, CDR2 SNTAGT, per germline. The CDR3 is CAGSVASGSFNEQFF. As DNA, the CDR3 is TGTGCCGGCAGTGTAGCTAGCGGAAGTTTCAATGAGCAGTTCTTC.

The rearrangement joins TRBV7-6 to TRBJ2-3; 9 bases are shared with TRBD2. This CDR3 region has 16 residues. Trimming at V came to 5 bases and at J to 1 base, leaving 7 bases not matched to a gene. From germline, CDR1 is SGHVS and CDR2 FNYEAQ. CDR3: CASSLLAGEGTDTQYF. In DNA, the CDR3 is TGTGCCAGCAGCCTTTTAGCGGGAGAGGGCACAGATACGCAGTATTTT. The complete variable domain, with remaining parts taken from reference TRBV7-6 and TRBJ2-3, reads GAGVSQSPRYKVTKRGQDVALRCDPISGHVSLYWYRQALGQGPEFLTYFNYEAQQDKSGLPNDRFSAERPEGSISTLTIQRTEQRDSAMYRCASSLLAGEGTDTQYFGPGTRLTVL.

The genes are TRBV5-1 and TRBJ1-1; D is undetermined. The CDR3 is 16 residues long. CDR1 SGHRS and CDR2 YFSETQ come from the germline V gene. With 0 bases removed from V and 4 bases from J, the gap between germline ends came to 16 bases. CDR3 amino acids: CASSLVGSIGSTEAFF. The CDR3 coding sequence is TGCGCCAGCAGCTTGGTTGGGAGCATAGGTAGCACTGAAGCTTTCTTT. Full variable domain (missing parts from reference TRBV5-1 and TRBJ1-1): KAGVTQTPRYLIKTRGQQVTLSCSPISGHRSVSWYQQTPGQGLQFLFEYFSETQRNKGNFPGRFSGRQFSNSRSEMNVSTLELGDSALYLCASSLVGSIGSTEAFFGQGTRLTVV.

The chain has TRBV6-6 and TRBJ2-3; no clear D gene. The CDR3 has 13 amino acids. The germline V gene has CDR1 MNHNY and CDR2 SVGAGI (reference sequence). Trimming left V 7 bases short and J 0 bases short, with 8 bases between. The CDR3 loop is CASTPISTDTQYF. For the CDR3, the DNA is TGTGCCAGCACCCCAATTAGCACAGATACGCAGTATTTT.

This sequence joins TRBV12-3 or TRBV12-4 and TRBJ2-3; D gene ambiguous. Trimming removed 9 bases from V and 0 bases from J, with 10 bases in between. This CDR3 region has 13 residues. Written as DNA, the CDR3 is TGTGCCAGTCGTACAGCTAGCACAGATACGCAGTATTTT. This encodes CASRTASTDTQYF.

To note about this clonotype: Being one base from a much bigger clone, this may be a read error. This sequence joins TRBV6-2 or TRBV6-3 and TRBJ2-1; D perhaps matches TRBD2 (6 bases). This CDR3 is built from 12 residues. V lost 3 bases and J 11 bases, leaving 11 bases between the germline ends. The germline CDR1 and CDR2 sequences are MNHEY and SVGEGT. CDR3 region: CASSYRRGKQFF. The CDR3 DNA sequence: TGTGCCAGCAGTTATCGGAGGGGTAAGCAGTTCTTC.

There are a few counts of this clonotype. CDR3 protein: CASSSASFDRNSYEQYF. The CDR3 nucleotides are TGTGCCAGCAGTTCGGCTTCTTTTGACAGGAACTCCTACGAGCAGTACTTC. V gene TRBV2 combines with J gene TRBJ2-7, with D perhaps matching TRBD1 (6 bases). The V and J ends lost 5 bases and 0 bases respectively, with 20 bases between them. CDR3 length: 17 amino acids. CDR1 is SNHLY and CDR2 is FYNNEI in the germline V gene.

A few counts support this clonotype. V gene TRBV19 combines with J gene TRBJ1-1; D uncertain. The CDR3 is made up of 13 amino acids. With 4 bases removed from V and 4 bases from J, the gap between germline ends came to 10 bases. In germline, CDR1 is LNHDA, CDR2 SQIVND (reference sequence). The CDR3 reads CASSNDQSTEAFF. The CDR3 DNA reads TGTGCCAGTAGTAACGACCAAAGCACTGAAGCTTTCTTT. Full variable domain (remainder filled in from reference TRBV19 and TRBJ1-1): DGGITQSPKYLFRKEGQNVTLSCEQNLNHDAMYWYRQDPGQGLRLIYYSQIVNDFQKGDIAEGYSVSREKKESFPLTVTSAQKNPTAFYLCASSNDQSTEAFFGQGTRLTVV.

Note on this clonotype: An end of the junction differs from the germline gene, which may be a read error. The CDR3 DNA reads TGTGCCATCAGAGGCACAGATACGCAGCACTTT. Translation: CAIRGTDTQHF. The chain has TRBV10-3 and TRBJ2-3, with D hard to call. CDR3 size: 11 residues. CDR1 and CDR2 from the germline V gene are ENHRY and SYGVKD.

Details on this clonotype: A read error is possible here, since a much larger clone lies one base away. The V and J genes are TRBV7-9 and TRBJ1-6; D gene uncertain. Germline lookup yields CDR1 SEHNR and CDR2 FQNEAQ (reference sequence). Trimming pared 5 bases from V and 9 bases from J, leaving 14 bases between. CDR3 length: 14 residues. The CDR3 bases are TGTGCCAGCAGCCAGTCGGGTGGTGGTTCACCCCTCCACTTT. Its translation: CASSQSGGGSPLHF.

This clonotype was seen a single time. One junction end disagrees with the germline gene, perhaps due to a read error. This chain joins TRBV28 and TRBJ2-5, with D tentatively TRBD1 (7 bases). CDR1 and CDR2 (germline): MDHEN, SYDVKM. The CDR3 totals 15 residues. For the CDR3, the DNA is TGTGCCAGCCTCTCATGGAGGGCAGGGGGAGAGACCAAGTACTTC. Translated: CASLSWRAGGETKYF.

V is TRBV5-1 and J is TRBJ2-7; D possibly corresponds to TRBD2 (5 bases). V dropped 4 bases and J dropped 10 bases, with 9 bases sitting between them. Germline V gene data show CDR1 as SGHRS and CDR2 as YFSETQ. The CDR3 is 10 residues long. Here the CDR3 DNA reads TGCGCCAGCAGCCCCGGGATTCAGTACTTC. Protein: CASSPGIQYF.

Many counts were recorded for this clonotype. The V gene is TRBV28, the J gene TRBJ2-7; possible D gene TRBD2, 5 bases. The germline V gene encodes CDR1 MDHEN and CDR2 SYDVKM. CDR3 length equals 12 residues. The V end was cut by 2 bases, the J end by 11 bases, with 13 bases between. CDR3 protein: CASSLIGLNKYF. As DNA, the CDR3 is TGTGCCAGCAGTTTAATAGGACTTAATAAGTACTTC.

The chain couples TRBV4-2 to TRBJ1-2; D gene unclear. V dropped 3 bases and J dropped 4 bases, with 18 bases sitting between them. CDR3 length equals 16 residues. CDR1 and CDR2 (germline): LGHNA, YNFKEQ. The CDR3 DNA reads as TGTGCCAGCAGCCAGCGGGCGCTCGAAGGTGGCTATGGCTACACCTTC. It yields the protein CASSQRALEGGYGYTF.

This clonotype has only a few counts. This chain connects TRBV7-2 to TRBJ2-1; 14 bases are a match to TRBD2. This CDR3 region has 15 residues. Germline values: CDR1 SGHTA, CDR2 FQGNSA. Trimming removed 5 bases from V and 6 bases from J; junction bases left unmatched: 3. CDR3 sequence: CASSVGLAGGNEQFF. DNA of the CDR3: TGTGCCAGCAGCGTCGGACTAGCGGGAGGCAATGAGCAGTTCTTC.

This clonotype has at least ten counts. The chain has TRBV27 and TRBJ1-5; the D is unclear. Germline loops: CDR1 MNHEY, CDR2 SMNVEV (reference sequence). The CDR3 runs to 14 residues. Trimming removed 6 bases from V and 5 bases from J, with 14 bases in between. CDR3 DNA: TGTGCCAGCAGACCAGGATTTGGACATCAGCCCCAGCATTTT. This sequence encodes CASRPGFGHQPQHF.

With respect to this clonotype: With a much larger clone just one base away, this may be a read error. The V call is TRBV6-1, the J call TRBJ1-1, with D possibly matching TRBD1 (5 bases). V gave up 8 bases and J gave up 3 bases, with 10 bases separating them. Germline CDR1 MNHNS, CDR2 SASEGT. This CDR3 contains 12 residues. The CDR3 loop is CASAGGDTEAFF. The CDR3 DNA is TGTGCCAGCGCCGGGGGGGACACTGAAGCTTTCTTT.

This clonotype was counted only a few times. The V call is TRBV28, the J call TRBJ1-2; D call uncertain. V was pared by 3 bases and J by 6 bases, with 8 bases between. Germline V CDR1 and CDR2: MDHEN, SYDVKM. The CDR3 loop spans 12 amino acids. CDR3 residues: CASSLVTDGYTF. Here the CDR3 DNA reads TGTGCCAGCAGTTTGGTCACGGATGGCTACACCTTC.

The V call is TRBV15, the J call TRBJ2-5; 16 nucleotides match TRBD2. V lost 0 bases and J lost 5; bases outside the gene matches: 12. This CDR3 contains 20 residues. Germline CDR1 LNHNV, CDR2 YYDKDF (reference sequence). The CDR3 loop is CATSRDRHGTSGRAGETQYF. Here the CDR3 DNA reads TGTGCCACCAGCAGAGATCGACACGGGACTAGCGGGAGGGCCGGGGAGACCCAGTACTTC.

The J gene is TRBJ1-1, the V gene TRBV5-6, with D perhaps matching TRBD1 (5 bases). CDR1 and CDR2 from the germline V gene are SGHDT and YYEEEE. Trimming stripped 0 bases from V and 4 bases from J, with 10 bases between. The CDR3 extends over 14 amino acids. This chain's CDR3 is CASSLVDTATEAFF. CDR3 coding DNA: TGTGCCAGCAGCTTGGTGGACACAGCCACTGAAGCTTTCTTT.

This rearrangement joins TRBV4-1 to TRBJ2-7, with a possible D match to TRBD1 (5 bases). This CDR3 region has 13 residues. Trimming cost V 3 bases and J 5 bases, with 11 bases left between them. From germline, CDR1 is MGHRA and CDR2 YSYEKL. The CDR3 region is CASSQFWGNEQYF. The CDR3 coding sequence is TGCGCCAGCAGCCAGTTCTGGGGCAACGAGCAGTACTTC.

There are a few counts of this clonotype. This rearrangement joins TRBV4-2 to TRBJ1-2; 7 bases are shared with TRBD1. The CDR3 extends over 18 amino acids. The germline gives CDR1 LGHNA, CDR2 YNFKEQ. V gave up 3 bases and J gave up 0 bases; unmatched junction bases: 13. CDR3 coding DNA: TGTGCCAGCAGCCAGAGGCCACAGGGGCCAAGAGCTAACTATGGCTACACCTTC. Its translation: CASSQRPQGPRANYGYTF.

This clonotype was counted many times. The genes are TRBV6-1 and TRBJ1-5, with unresolved D. CDR1 and CDR2 from the germline V gene are MNHNS and SASEGT. Trimming took off 5 bases at V and 0 bases at J, with 8 bases between the two ends. The CDR3 is 14 residues long. CDR3 nucleotide sequence: TGTGCCAGCAGTAGACTGAATAGCAATCAGCCCCAGCATTTT. Protein product: CASSRLNSNQPQHF.

The sample holds a few counts of this clonotype. V is TRBV7-9 and J is TRBJ2-1, with D tentatively TRBD1 (5 bases). The CDR3 is made up of 15 amino acids. The germline CDR1 and CDR2 sequences are SEHNR and FQNEAQ (reference sequence). Trimming took 2 bases from V and 4 from J, leaving 12 bases between them. The CDR3 DNA reads TGTGCCAGCAGCTTAAGGGCAGGGTGGTACAATGAGCAGTTCTTC. This codes for CASSLRAGWYNEQFF.